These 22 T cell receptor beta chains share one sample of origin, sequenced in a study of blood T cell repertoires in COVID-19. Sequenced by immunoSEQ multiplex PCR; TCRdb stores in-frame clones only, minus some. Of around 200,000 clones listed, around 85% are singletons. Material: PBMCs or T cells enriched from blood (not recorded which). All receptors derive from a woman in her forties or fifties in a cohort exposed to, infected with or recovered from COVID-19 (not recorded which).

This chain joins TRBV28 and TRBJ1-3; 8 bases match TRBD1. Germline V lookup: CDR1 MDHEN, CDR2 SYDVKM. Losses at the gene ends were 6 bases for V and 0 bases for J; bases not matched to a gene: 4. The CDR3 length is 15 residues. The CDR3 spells CASSHTGGSGNTIYF. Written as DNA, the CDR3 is TGTGCCAGCAGCCACACAGGGGGCTCTGGAAACACCATATATTTT.

The CDR3 DNA sequence: TGTGCCAGCAGCTTATTCGGGGGTGGCGGTGCGCAGTATTTT. Translated, it gives CASSLFGGGGAQYF. The chain joins TRBV7-2 to TRBJ2-3, with a weak D call TRBD2 (6 bases). V dropped 2 bases and J dropped 10 bases, with 16 bases sitting between them. Germline CDR1 is SGHTA and CDR2 is FQGNSA. CDR3 length: 14 residues.

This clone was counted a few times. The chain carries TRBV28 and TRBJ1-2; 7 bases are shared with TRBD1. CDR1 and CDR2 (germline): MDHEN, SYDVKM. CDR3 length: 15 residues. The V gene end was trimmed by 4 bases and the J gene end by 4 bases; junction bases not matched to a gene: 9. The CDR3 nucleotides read TGTGCCAGCAGTTCTGAACACAGGGGCCCCTATGGCTACACCTTC. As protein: CASSSEHRGPYGYTF.

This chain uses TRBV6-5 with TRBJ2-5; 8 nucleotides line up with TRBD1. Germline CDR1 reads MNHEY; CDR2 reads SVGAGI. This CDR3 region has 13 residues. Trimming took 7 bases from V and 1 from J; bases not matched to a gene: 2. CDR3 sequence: CASKQGVQETQYF. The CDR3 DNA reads TGTGCCAGCAAACAGGGGGTCCAAGAGACCCAGTACTTC.

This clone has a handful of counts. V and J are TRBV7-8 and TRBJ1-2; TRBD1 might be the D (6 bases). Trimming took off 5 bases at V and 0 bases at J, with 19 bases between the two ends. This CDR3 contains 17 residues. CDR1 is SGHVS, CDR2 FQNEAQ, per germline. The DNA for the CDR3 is TGTGCCAGCAGCCCCCTACGGACAGTCACTTCTAACTATGGCTACACCTTC. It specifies CASSPLRTVTSNYGYTF.

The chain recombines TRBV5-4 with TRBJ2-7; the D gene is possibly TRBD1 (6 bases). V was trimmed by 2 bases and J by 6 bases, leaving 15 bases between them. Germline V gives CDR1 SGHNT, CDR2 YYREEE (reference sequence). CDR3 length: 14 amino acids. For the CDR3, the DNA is TGTGCCAGCAGCTTTGGGGGCCTGGGTGGCGAGCAGTACTTC. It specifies CASSFGGLGGEQYF.

CDR3 coding DNA: TGCGCCAGCAGCCCTACTCTACAGGGTTCCTCGGATACGCAGTATTTT. Amino acids: CASSPTLQGSSDTQYF. V is TRBV5-1 and J is TRBJ2-3, with D perhaps matching TRBD1 (6 bases). This CDR3 is 16 amino acids long. The germline V and J ends were trimmed by 4 bases and 6 bases, with 21 bases remaining between them. The V gene's germline CDR1 is SGHRS and CDR2 YFSETQ.

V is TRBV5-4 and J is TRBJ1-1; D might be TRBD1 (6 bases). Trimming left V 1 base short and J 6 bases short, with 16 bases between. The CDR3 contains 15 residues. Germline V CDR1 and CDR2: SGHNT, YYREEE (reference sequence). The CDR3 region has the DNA TGTGCCAGCAGCTTGAATAATCAGGGGAGAGCTGAAGCTTTCTTT. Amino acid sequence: CASSLNNQGRAEAFF.

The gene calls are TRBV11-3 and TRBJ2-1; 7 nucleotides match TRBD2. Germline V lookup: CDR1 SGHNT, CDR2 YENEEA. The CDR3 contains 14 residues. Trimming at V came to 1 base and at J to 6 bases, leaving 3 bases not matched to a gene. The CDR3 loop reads CASSLGGGVNEQFF. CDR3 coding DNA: TGTGCCAGCAGCTTAGGTGGGGGGGTCAATGAGCAGTTCTTC.

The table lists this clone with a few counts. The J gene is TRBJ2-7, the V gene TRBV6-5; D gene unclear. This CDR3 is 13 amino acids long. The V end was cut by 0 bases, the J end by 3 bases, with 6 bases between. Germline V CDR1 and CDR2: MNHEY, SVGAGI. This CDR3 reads CASSYSANYEQYF. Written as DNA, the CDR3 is TGTGCCAGCAGTTACTCAGCAAACTACGAGCAGTACTTC.

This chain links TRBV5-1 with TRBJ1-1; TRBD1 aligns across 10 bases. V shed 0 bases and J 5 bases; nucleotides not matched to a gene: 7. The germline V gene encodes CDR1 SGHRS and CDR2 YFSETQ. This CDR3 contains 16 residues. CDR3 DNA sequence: TGCGCCAGCAGCTTGGGACAGGGGGCTATGAGGACTGAAGCTTTCTTT. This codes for CASSLGQGAMRTEAFF.

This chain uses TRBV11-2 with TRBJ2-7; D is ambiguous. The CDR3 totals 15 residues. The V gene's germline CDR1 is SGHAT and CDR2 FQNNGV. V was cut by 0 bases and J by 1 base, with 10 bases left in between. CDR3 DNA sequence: TGTGCCAGCAGCTTAGAGTTTTCGACTTCCTACGAGCAGTACTTC. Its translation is CASSLEFSTSYEQYF.

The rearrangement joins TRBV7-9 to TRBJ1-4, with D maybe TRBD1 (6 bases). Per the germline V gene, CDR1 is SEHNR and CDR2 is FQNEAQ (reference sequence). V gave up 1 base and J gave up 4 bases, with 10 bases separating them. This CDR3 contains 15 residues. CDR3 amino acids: CASSLVQGINEKLFF. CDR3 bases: TGTGCCAGCAGCTTAGTGCAGGGGATTAATGAAAAACTGTTTTTT.

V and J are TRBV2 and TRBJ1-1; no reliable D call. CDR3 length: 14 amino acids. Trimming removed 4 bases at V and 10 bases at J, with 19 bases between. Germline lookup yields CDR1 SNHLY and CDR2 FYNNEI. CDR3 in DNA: TGTGCCAGCAGTGTTATGGTAGCCACCCAAGGAGCTTTCTTT. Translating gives CASSVMVATQGAFF.

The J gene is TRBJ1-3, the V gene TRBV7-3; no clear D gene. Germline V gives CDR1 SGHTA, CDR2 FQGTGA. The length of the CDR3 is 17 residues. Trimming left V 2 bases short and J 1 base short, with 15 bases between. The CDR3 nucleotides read TGTGCCAGCAGCTTACTTGGAGTGCAGACTTCTGGAAACACCATATATTTT. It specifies CASSLLGVQTSGNTIYF.

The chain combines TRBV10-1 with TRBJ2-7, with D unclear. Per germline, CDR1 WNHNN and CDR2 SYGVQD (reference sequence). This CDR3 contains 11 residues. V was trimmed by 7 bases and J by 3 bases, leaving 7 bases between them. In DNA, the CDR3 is TGCGCCAGCACTAACCTCTACGAGCAGTACTTC. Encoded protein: CASTNLYEQYF.

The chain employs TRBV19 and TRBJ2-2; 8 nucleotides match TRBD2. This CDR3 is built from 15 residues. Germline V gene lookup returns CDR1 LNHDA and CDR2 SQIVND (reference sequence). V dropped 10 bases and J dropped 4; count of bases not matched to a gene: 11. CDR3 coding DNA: TGTGCCACTAGGGGGAAGCGGGGGACCACCGGGGAGCTGTTTTTT. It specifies CATRGKRGTTGELFF.

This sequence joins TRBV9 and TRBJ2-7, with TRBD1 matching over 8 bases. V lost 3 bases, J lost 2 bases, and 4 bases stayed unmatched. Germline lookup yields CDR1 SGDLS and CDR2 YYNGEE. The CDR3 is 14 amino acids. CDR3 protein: CASSEGQDPYEQYF. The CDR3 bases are TGTGCCAGCAGCGAGGGACAGGACCCCTACGAGCAGTACTTC.

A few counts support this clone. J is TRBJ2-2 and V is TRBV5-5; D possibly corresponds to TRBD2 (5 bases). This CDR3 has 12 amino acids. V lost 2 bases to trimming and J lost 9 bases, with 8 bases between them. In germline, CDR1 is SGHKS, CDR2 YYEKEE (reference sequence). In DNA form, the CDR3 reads TGTGCCAGCAGCTTCTGGGAGAGGGAGCTGTTTTTT. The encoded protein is CASSFWERELFF. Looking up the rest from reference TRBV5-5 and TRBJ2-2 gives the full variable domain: DAGVTQSPTHLIKTRGQQVTLRCSPISGHKSVSWYQQVLGQGPQFIFQYYEKEERGRGNFPDRFSARQFPNYSSELNVNALLLGDSALYLCASSFWERELFFGEGSRLTVL.

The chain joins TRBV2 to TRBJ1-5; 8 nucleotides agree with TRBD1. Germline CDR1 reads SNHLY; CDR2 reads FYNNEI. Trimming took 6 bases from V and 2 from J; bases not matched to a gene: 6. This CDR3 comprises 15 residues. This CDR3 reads CASRARGLGNQPQHF. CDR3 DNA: TGTGCCAGCAGGGCCAGGGGGCTCGGCAATCAGCCCCAGCATTTT.

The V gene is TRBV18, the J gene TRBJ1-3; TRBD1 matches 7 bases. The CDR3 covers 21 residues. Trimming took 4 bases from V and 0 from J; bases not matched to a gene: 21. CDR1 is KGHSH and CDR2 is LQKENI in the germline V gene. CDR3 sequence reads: CASSLLPGTDSKQHSGNTIYF. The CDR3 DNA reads TGTGCCAGCTCACTCCTACCCGGGACAGACAGTAAACAACACTCTGGAAACACCATATATTTT.

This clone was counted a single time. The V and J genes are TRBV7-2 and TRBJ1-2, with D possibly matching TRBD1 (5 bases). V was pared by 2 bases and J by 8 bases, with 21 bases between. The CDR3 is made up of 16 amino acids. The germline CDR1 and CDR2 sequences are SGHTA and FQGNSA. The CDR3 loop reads CASSLTGAGGERGYTF. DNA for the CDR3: TGTGCCAGCAGCTTAACCGGGGCAGGCGGGGAGCGGGGCTACACCTTC.